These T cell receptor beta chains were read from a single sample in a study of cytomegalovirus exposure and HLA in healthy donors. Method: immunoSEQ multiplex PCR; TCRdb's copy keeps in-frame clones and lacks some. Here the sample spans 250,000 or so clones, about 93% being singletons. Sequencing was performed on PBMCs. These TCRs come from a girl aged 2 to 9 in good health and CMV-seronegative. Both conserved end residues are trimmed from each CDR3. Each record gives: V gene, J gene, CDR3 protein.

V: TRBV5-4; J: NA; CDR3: ASSMGLEGYEQY
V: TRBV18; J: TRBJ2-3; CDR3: ASSPRSASSGDTQY
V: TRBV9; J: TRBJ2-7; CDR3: ASSVGVSGGAGEQY
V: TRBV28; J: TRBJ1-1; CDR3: ASRLPDRDNTEAF
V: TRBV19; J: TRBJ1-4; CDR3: ASLGRGTGEKLF
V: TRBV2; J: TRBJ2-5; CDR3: ASRGQGAVQETQY
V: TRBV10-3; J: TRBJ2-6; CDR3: AISAVAGDSGANVLT
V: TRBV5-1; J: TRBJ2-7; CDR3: ASSLAFTGTGPYEQY
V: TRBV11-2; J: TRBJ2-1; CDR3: ASSYRTSGGPSNEQF
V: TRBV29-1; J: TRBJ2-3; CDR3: SVVDRAIHKSTDTQY